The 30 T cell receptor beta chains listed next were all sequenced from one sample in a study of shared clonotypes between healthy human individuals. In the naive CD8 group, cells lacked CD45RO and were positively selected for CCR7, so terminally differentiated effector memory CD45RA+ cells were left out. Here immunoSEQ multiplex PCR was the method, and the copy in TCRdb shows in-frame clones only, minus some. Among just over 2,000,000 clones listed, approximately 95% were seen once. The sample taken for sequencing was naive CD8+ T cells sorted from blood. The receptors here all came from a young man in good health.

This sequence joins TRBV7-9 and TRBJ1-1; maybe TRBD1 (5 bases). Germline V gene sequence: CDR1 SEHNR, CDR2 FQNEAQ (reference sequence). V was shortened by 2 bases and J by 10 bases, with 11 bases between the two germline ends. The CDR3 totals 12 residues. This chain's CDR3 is CASSLMGGSAFF. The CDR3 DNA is TGTGCCAGCAGCTTAATGGGGGGATCAGCTTTCTTT. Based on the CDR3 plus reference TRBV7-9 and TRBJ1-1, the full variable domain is DTGVSQNPRHKITKRGQNVTFRCDPISEHNRLYWYRQTLGQGPEFLTYFQNEAQLEKSRLLSDRFSAERPKGSFSTLEIQRTEQGDSAMYLCASSLMGGSAFFGQGTRLTVV.

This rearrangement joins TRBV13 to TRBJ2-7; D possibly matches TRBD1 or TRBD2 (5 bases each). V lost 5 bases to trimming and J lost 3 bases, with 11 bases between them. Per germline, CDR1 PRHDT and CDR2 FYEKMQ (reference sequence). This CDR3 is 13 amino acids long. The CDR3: CASSDGAYYEQYF. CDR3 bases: TGTGCCAGCAGCGACGGGGCCTACTACGAGCAGTACTTC.

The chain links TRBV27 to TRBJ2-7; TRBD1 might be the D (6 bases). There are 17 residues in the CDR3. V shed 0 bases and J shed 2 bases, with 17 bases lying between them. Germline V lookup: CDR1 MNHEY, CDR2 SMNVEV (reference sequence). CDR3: CASSLSSDRPLPYEQYF. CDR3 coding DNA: TGTGCCAGCAGTTTATCGAGCGACAGGCCTCTTCCCTACGAGCAGTACTTC.

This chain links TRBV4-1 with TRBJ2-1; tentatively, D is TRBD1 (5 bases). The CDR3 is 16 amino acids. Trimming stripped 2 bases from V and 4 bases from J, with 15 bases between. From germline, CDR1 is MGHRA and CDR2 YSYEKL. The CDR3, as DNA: TGCGCCAGCAGCCAAAGGGGTACACCTACTTACAATGAGCAGTTCTTC. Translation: CASSQRGTPTYNEQFF.

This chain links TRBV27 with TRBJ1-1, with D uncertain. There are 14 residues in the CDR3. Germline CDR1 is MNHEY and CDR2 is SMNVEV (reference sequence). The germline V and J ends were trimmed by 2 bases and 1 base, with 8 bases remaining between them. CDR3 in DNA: TGTGCCAGCAGTTTAGCGGCCGAGAACACTGAAGCTTTCTTT. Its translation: CASSLAAENTEAFF.

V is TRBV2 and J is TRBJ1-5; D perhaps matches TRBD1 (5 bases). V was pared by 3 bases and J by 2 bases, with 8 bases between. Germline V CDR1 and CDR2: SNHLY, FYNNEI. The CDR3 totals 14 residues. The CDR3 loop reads CASSDSQGNQPQHF. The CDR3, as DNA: TGTGCCAGCAGTGATTCACAGGGCAATCAGCCCCAGCATTTT.

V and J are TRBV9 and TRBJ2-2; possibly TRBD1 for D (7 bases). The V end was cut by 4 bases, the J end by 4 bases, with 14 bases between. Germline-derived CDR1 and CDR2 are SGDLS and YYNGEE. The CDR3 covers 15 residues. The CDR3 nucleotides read TGTGCCAGCAGCCAGGGGGGTTCGGGCACCGGGGAGCTGTTTTTT. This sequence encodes CASSQGGSGTGELFF.

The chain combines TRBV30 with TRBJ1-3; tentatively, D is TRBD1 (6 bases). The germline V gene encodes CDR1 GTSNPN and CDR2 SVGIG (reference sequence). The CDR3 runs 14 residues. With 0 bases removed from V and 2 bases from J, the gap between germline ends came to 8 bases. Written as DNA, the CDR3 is TGTGCCTGGAGTGTACGGGGGCCTGGAAACACCATATATTTT. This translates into CAWSVRGPGNTIYF.

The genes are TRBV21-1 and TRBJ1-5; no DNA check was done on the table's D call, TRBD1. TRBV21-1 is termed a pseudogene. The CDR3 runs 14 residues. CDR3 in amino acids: CASSPDTRNQPQHF. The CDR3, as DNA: TGTGCCAGCAGCCCAGACACCCGCAATCAGCCCCAGCATTTT.

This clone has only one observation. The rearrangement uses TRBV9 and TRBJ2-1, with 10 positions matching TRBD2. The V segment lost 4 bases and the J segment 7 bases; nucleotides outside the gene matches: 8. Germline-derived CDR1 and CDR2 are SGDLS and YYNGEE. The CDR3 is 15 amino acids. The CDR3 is CASSTSGTSDNEQFF. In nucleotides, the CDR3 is TGTGCCAGCAGCACAAGTGGGACTAGCGATAATGAGCAGTTCTTC. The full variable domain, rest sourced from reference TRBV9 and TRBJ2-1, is DSGVTQTPKHLITATGQRVTLRCSPRSGDLSVYWYQQSLDQGLQFLIQYYNGEERAKGNILERFSAQQFPDLHSELNLSSLELGDSALYFCASSTSGTSDNEQFFGPGTRLTVL.

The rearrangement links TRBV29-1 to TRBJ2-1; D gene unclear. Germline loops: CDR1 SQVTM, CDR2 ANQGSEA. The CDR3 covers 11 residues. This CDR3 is CSLVVGREQFF. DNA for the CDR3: TGCAGTCTCGTGGTAGGTCGTGAGCAGTTCTTC.

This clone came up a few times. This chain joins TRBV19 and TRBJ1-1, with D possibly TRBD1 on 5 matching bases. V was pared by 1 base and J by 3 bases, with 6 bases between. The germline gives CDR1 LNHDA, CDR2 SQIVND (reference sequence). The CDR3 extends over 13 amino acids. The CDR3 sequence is CASSIGQYTEAFF. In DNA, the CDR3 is TGTGCCAGTAGTATAGGACAGTACACTGAAGCTTTCTTT.

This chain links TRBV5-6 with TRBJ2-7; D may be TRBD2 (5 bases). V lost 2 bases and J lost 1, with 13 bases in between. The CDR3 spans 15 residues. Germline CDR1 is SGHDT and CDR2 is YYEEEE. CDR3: CASSLLSGISYEQYF. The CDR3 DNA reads TGTGCCAGCAGCTTACTATCCGGGATATCCTACGAGCAGTACTTC. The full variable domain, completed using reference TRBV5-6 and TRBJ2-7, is DAGVTQSPTHLIKTRGQQVTLRCSPKSGHDTVSWYQQALGQGPQFIFQYYEEEERQRGNFPDRFSGHQFPNYSSELNVNALLLGDSALYLCASSLLSGISYEQYFGPGTRLTVT.

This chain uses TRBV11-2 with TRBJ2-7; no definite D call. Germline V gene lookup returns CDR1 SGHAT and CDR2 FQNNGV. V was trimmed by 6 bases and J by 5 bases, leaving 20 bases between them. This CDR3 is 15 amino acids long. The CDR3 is CASSPGPTLLDEQYF. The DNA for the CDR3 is TGTGCCAGCAGTCCAGGACCGACCTTGCTGGACGAGCAGTACTTC.

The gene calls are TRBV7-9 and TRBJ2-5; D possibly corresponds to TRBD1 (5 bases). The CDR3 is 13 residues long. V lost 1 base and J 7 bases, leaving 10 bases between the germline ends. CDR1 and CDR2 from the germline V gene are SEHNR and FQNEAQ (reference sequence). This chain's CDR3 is CASSLGDDRTQYF. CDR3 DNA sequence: TGTGCCAGCAGCTTAGGGGATGACAGGACCCAGTACTTC.

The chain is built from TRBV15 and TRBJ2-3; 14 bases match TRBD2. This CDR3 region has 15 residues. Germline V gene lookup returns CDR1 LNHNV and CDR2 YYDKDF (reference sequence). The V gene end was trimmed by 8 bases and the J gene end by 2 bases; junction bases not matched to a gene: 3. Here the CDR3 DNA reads TGTGCCACCGTGGGACTAGCGGGGGTCACAGATACGCAGTATTTT. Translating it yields CATVGLAGVTDTQYF.

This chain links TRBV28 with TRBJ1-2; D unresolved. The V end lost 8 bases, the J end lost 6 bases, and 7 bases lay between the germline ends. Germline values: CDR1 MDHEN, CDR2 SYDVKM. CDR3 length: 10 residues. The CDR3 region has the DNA TGTGCCAGCGCCGATGATGGCTACACCTTC. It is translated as CASADDGYTF.

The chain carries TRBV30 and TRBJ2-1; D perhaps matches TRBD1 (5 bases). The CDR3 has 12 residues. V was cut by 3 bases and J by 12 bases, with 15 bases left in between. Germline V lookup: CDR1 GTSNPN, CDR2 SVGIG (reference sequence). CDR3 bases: TGTGCCTGGAGCTGGGGCAGCTATATGCAGTTCTTC. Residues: CAWSWGSYMQFF.

The CDR3 nucleotides are TGTGCCAGCAGCTACGGACAGGGGAGGGTGGTCGAGCAGTACTTC. Its translation is CASSYGQGRVVEQYF. The chain has TRBV7-9 and TRBJ2-7; TRBD1 matches at 9 bases. Looked up from germline, CDR1 is SEHNR and CDR2 is FQNEAQ (reference sequence). Trimming took 4 bases from V and 6 from J; bases not matched to a gene: 10. CDR3 length equals 15 residues.

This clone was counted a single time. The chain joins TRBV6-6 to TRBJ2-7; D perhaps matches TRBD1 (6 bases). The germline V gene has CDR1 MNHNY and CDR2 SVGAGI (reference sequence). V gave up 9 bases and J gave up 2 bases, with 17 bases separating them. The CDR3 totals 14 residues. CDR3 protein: CASTDRWGPYEQYF. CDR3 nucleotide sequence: TGTGCCAGTACTGATCGGTGGGGGCCCTACGAGCAGTACTTC.

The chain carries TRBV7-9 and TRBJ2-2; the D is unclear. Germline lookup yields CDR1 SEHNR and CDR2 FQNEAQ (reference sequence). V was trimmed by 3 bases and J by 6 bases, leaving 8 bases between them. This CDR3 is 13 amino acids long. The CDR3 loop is CASSLPLSGELFF. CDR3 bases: TGTGCCAGCAGCTTGCCCCTATCCGGGGAGCTGTTTTTT.

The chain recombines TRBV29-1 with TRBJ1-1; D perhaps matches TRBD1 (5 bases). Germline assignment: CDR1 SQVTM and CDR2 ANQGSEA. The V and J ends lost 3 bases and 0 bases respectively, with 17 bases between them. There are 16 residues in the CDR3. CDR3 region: CSVEGRVGEVNTEAFF. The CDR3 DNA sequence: TGCAGCGTTGAGGGGAGGGTAGGGGAGGTGAACACTGAAGCTTTCTTT.

The CDR3 region has the DNA TGTGCCAGCAGTATCAACAGGGGGATACAAGAGACCCAGTACTTC. This sequence encodes CASSINRGIQETQYF. The chain has TRBV28 and TRBJ2-5; 8 bases are shared with TRBD1. The CDR3 runs to 15 residues. After removal of 5 bases from V and 2 bases from J, the junction contained 7 bases not matched to a gene. Germline V lookup: CDR1 MDHEN, CDR2 SYDVKM.

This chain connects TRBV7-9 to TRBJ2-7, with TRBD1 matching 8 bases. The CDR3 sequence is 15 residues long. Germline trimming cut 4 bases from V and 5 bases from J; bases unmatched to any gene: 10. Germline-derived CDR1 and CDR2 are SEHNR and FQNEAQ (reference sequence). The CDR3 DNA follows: TGTGCCAGCAGCTGGAACCCGACAGGGGAAGACGAGCAGTACTTC. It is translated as CASSWNPTGEDEQYF.

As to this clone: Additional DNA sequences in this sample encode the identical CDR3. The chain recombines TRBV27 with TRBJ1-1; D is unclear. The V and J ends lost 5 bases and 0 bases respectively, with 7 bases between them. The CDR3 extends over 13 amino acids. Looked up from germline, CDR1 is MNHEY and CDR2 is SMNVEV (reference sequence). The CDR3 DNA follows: TGTGCCAGCAGTCTAACAGTGAACACTGAAGCTTTCTTT. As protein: CASSLTVNTEAFF.

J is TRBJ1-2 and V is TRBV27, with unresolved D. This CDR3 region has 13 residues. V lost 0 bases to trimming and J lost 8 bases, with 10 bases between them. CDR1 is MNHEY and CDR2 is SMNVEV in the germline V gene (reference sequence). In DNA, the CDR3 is TGTGCCAGCAGTTTATCGGGTCCGGTCGGCTACACCTTC. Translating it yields CASSLSGPVGYTF.

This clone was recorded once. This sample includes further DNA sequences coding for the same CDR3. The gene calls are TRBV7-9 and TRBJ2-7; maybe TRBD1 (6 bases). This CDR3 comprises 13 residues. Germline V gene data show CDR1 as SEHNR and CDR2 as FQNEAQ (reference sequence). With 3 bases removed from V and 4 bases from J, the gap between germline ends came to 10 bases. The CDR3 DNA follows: TGTGCCAGCAGCTTCGGACAGACATACGAGCAGTACTTC. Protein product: CASSFGQTYEQYF.

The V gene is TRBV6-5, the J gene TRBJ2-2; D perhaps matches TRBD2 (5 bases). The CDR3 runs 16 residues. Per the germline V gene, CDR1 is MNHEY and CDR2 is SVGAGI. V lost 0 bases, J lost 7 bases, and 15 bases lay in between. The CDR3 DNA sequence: TGTGCCAGCAGTTACTCGATCGGGGTTGAGGTCGGGGAGCTGTTTTTT. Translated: CASSYSIGVEVGELFF.

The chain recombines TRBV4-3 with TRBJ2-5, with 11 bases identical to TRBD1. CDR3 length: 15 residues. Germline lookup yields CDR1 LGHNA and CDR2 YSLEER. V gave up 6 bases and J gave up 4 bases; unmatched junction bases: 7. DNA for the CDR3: TGCGCCAGCAGTCTCACGGGACAGGGGGGAGAGACCCAGTACTTC. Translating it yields CASSLTGQGGETQYF.

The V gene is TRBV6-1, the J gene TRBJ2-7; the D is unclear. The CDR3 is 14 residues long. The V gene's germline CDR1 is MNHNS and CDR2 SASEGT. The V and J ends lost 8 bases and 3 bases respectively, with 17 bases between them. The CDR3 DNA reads TGTGCCAGCGGGTCGTCAGTTAGAGTCTACGAGCAGTACTTC. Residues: CASGSSVRVYEQYF.